This T cell receptor (beta chain) was recovered during a study of control samples from healthy donors and cancer patients. Trimming removed 10 bases from V and 0 bases from J, with 18 bases in between. The length of the CDR3 is 16 residues. Germline CDR1 is KGHDR and CDR2 is SFDVKD. The data were produced by immunoSEQ multiplex PCR, yet TCRdb's version contains in-frame clones alone and is incomplete. The profile shows some 120,000 clones, about 90% of them singletons. The rearrangement links TRBV24-1 to TRBJ1-3; unclear D gene. Source material: blood. The sequence was collected from a man younger than 30 in good health. The CDR3 spells CATSKDTPLSGNTIYF. In DNA form, the CDR3 reads TGTGCCACTAGTAAAGACACCCCTCTCTCTGGAAACACCATATATTTT.